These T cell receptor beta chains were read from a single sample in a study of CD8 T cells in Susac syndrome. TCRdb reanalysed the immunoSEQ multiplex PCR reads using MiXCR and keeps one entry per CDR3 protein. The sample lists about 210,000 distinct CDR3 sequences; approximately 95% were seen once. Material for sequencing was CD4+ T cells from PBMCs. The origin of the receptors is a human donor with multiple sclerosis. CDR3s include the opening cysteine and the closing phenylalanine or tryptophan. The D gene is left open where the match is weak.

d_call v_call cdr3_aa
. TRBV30 CAWSVPNEKLFF
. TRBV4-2 CASTQAPVGEQFF
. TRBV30 CAWTPTGVGTDTQYF
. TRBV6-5 CASRVLTLYNEQFF
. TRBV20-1 CSARGQSGGVYNEQFF
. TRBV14 CASSQSRQDEAFF
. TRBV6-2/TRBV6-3 CASSYVVGELFF
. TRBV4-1 CASSQDASKGGQFF
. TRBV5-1 CASSWWSARSGGAKNIQYF
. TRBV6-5 CASSRGRDTQYF
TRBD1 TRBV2 CARGRQGANYGYTF
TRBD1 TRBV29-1 CSVDRRDRVIVNTEAFF
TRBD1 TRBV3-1 CASSLSDRGPTGELFF
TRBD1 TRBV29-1 CMGTGIGYGYTF
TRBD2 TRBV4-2 CASGPAGGHTGELFF
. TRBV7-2 CASSQKTGKVNEQFF
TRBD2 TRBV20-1 CSATRGGLSTGELFF
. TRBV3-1 CASSLGGETEQYF
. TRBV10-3 CAIRADSGANVLTF
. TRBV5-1 CASSLAGASGTYEQYF
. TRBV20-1 CSARGGGGQPQHF
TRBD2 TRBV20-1 CSADRGDLRNEQFF
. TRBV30 CAWSVTFEQYF
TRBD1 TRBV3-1 CASSPGTGNQPQHF
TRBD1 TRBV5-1 CASSPGQYGETQYF
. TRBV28 CASIRGAWDTQYF
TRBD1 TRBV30 CAWSDREYNEQFF
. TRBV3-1 CASSRRTGNSPLHF
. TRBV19 CASRYGGGNIQYF
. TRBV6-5 CASSLDPTDTQYF
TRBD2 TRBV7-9 CASSLGGLADNEQFF
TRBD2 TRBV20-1 CSAPISGGPYNEQFF
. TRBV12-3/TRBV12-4 CASSPAGSPYGYTF
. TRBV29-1 CSVEDRSTGPGEFF
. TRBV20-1 CSARDSGVNNQPQHF
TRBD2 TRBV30 CAWSGGLDRGTQYF
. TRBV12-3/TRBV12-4 CASSLGHTRF
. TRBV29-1 CSVVGRGSEKLFF
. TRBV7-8 CASSPPSVAQYF
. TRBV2 CASSESARRVDTQYF
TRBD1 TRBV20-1 CGSPGQGAIYGYTF
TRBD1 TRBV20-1 CSARLGTGYGYTF
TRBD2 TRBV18 CASSPPGGIEQYF
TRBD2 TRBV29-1 CSVGGGGGSTDTQYF
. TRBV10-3 CATGTYNSPLHF
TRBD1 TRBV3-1 CASSHGQATDTQYF
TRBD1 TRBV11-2 CASSVDRGKSNEQFF
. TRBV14 CASSQDGRTDTQYF
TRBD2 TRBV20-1 CSARMASGGGSQETQYF
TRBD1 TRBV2 CASRSTGGDYEQYF